The next 6 T cell receptor beta chains were all read from a single sample in a study of regulatory T cells in long-lasting Graves disease. Documented time point: persistent/refractory GD, antithyroid drugs over 5 years with positive TRAb. RNA extracted from PBMCs served as the sequencing template. The TCR beta library used iRepertoire HTBI primers with Arm-PCR amplification of CDR3. TCRdb fed the multiplex PCR reads into MiXCR, producing one record per CDR3 protein. The sample has about 660,000 distinct CDR3 sequences, around 30% seen once. The sample consisted of peripheral blood mononuclear cells (PBMCs), taken when the disease was refractory, from a patient treated with antithyroid drugs. The receptors shown here come from a female donor with Graves disease.

V gene TRBV5-1 combines with J gene TRBJ1-4, with a possible D match to TRBD1 (5 bases). CDR1 is SGHRS and CDR2 is YFSETQ in the germline V gene. Trimming removed 0 bases at V and 7 bases at J, with 16 bases between. This CDR3 region has 16 residues. The CDR3: CASSLGPSPGLEKLFF. CDR3 nucleotide sequence: TGCGCCAGCAGCTTGGGCCCCAGTCCAGGGCTTGAAAAACTGTTTTTT.

Points on this clonotype: The CDR3 carries no conserved terminal phenylalanine or tryptophan, so it likely arises from a read error. The CDR3: CASSIGQGLAFL. CDR3 nucleotides: TGTGCCAGCAGTATCGGACAGGGCCTGGCTTTCCTT. This chain uses TRBV6-1 with TRBJ1-1, with 8 bases fitting TRBD1. The CDR3 runs to 12 residues. Unmatched junction bases numbered 7, after V lost 5 bases and J lost 11 bases. Germline CDR1 reads MNHNS; CDR2 reads SASEGT.

This rearrangement joins TRBV19 to TRBJ1-2, with TRBD1 matching over 10 bases. The length of the CDR3 is 13 residues. Germline CDR1 and CDR2: LNHDA and SQIVND (reference sequence). Trimming at V came to 10 bases and at J to 4 bases, leaving 6 bases not matched to a gene. CDR3 in DNA: TGTGCCACCTCGCGACAGGGGGCCTATGGCTACACCTTC. Amino acid sequence: CATSRQGAYGYTF.

This clonotype was detected ten times or more. The chain employs TRBV28 and TRBJ1-5; 7 positions match TRBD1. The CDR3 has 15 amino acids. Germline CDR1 MDHEN, CDR2 SYDVKM. The V and J ends lost 6 bases and 4 bases, in that order; junction bases with no gene match: 9. The CDR3 DNA reads TGTGCCAGCAGGCCTCAGGGGGGATCAAATCAGCCCCAGCATTTT. Residues: CASRPQGGSNQPQHF.

CDR3 residues: CSVEGVGGRGDTEAFF. The CDR3, as DNA: TGCAGCGTTGAGGGAGTCGGGGGGAGGGGCGACACTGAAGCTTTCTTT. The chain links TRBV29-1 to TRBJ1-1; TRBD1 is a possible D gene (5 bases). CDR3 length: 16 amino acids. CDR1 is SQVTM and CDR2 is ANQGSEA in the germline V gene. The V and J ends lost 3 bases and 3 bases respectively, with 20 bases between them.

A few counts support this clonotype. V usage is TRBV12-3 or TRBV12-4 and J usage is TRBJ2-2, with unresolved D. V was cut by 6 bases and J by 11 bases, with 13 bases left in between. The CDR3 contains 12 residues. The CDR3 region is CASSPGPRELFF. The CDR3, as DNA: TGTGCCAGCAGCCCCGGGCCCCGAGAGCTGTTTTTT.